The rows below give T cell receptor beta chains drawn from one sample of a study of OX40 agonist ivuxolimab in advanced cancers. Repertoires were generated with immunoSEQ multiplex PCR, while TCRdb's copy carries only in-frame clones and drops some. The data hold about 93,000 clones, with approximately 94% observed a single time. The sample was CD4+ or CD8+ T cells sorted from blood, taken in a trial of the OX40 agonist ivuxolimab. All receptors come from an adult with an advanced solid tumor such as melanoma, head and neck, liver or kidney cancer. Both conserved end residues are part of each CDR3. Fields, in order: clone size, V gene, D gene, CDR3 length, J gene, CDR3 protein, CDR3 DNA. D genes are given only for firm matches. Rows give clone size only sometimes, using once, few, many, or a class for an expanded clone.

abundance: NA
v_gene: TRBV9
d_gene: NA
len: 17
j_gene: TRBJ1-6
CDR3aa: CASSADGLPRYNSPLHF
CDR3nt: TGTGCCAGCAGCGCCGACGGCCTCCCCCGGTATAATTCACCCCTCCACTTT

abundance: NA
v_gene: TRBV27
d_gene: NA
len: 15
j_gene: TRBJ2-5
CDR3aa: CASSLGAPPTETQYF
CDR3nt: TGTGCCAGCAGTTTAGGGGCCCCCCCCACAGAGACCCAGTACTTC

abundance: NA
v_gene: TRBV5-1
d_gene: NA
len: 13
j_gene: TRBJ2-7
CDR3aa: CASSLGAGNEQYF
CDR3nt: TGCGCCAGCAGCTTGGGCGCTGGGAACGAGCAGTACTTC

abundance: NA
v_gene: TRBV27
d_gene: TRBD1
len: 15
j_gene: TRBJ1-2
CDR3aa: CASSPTDRVTYGYTF
CDR3nt: TGTGCCAGCAGTCCAACGGACAGGGTGACCTATGGCTACACCTTC

abundance: NA
v_gene: TRBV9
d_gene: TRBD2
len: 17
j_gene: TRBJ2-7
CDR3aa: CASSVDLGTSGSYEQYF
CDR3nt: TGTGCCAGCAGCGTAGATCTTGGGACTAGCGGGAGCTACGAGCAGTACTTC

abundance: NA
v_gene: TRBV27
d_gene: NA
len: 13
j_gene: TRBJ2-1
CDR3aa: CASSLGPPNEQFF
CDR3nt: TGTGCCAGCAGCTTGGGGCCTCCTAATGAGCAGTTCTTC

abundance: NA
v_gene: TRBV28
d_gene: NA
len: 15
j_gene: TRBJ2-7
CDR3aa: CASSLGQSNFYEQYF
CDR3nt: TGTGCCAGCAGTTTAGGACAGTCCAACTTCTACGAGCAGTACTTC

abundance: NA
v_gene: TRBV19
d_gene: TRBD1
len: 17
j_gene: TRBJ2-7
CDR3aa: CASSITGTGVSSYEQYF
CDR3nt: TGTGCCAGTAGTATAACGGGGACAGGCGTAAGCTCCTACGAGCAGTACTTC

abundance: NA
v_gene: TRBV4-2
d_gene: NA
len: 16
j_gene: TRBJ1-2
CDR3aa: CASSQDLVGLGLGYTF
CDR3nt: TGTGCCAGCAGCCAAGATCTAGTCGGGTTAGGGTTGGGCTACACCTTC

abundance: NA
v_gene: TRBV14
d_gene: NA
len: 14
j_gene: TRBJ1-4
CDR3aa: CASSQIGLNEKLFF
CDR3nt: TGTGCCAGCAGCCAAATCGGGCTCAATGAAAAACTGTTTTTT

abundance: NA
v_gene: TRBV6-5
d_gene: NA
len: 15
j_gene: TRBJ2-1
CDR3aa: CASSLTWTADGEQFF
CDR3nt: TGTGCCAGCAGCCTAACATGGACAGCTGACGGGGAGCAGTTCTTC

abundance: NA
v_gene: TRBV27
d_gene: NA
len: 18
j_gene: TRBJ1-6
CDR3aa: CASSSYDLGRTGNSPLHF
CDR3nt: TGTGCCAGCAGTTCATATGATCTGGGACGGACGGGTAATTCACCCCTCCACTTT

abundance: NA
v_gene: TRBV5-5
d_gene: NA
len: 16
j_gene: TRBJ2-7
CDR3aa: CASSSESVWESNEQYF
CDR3nt: TGTGCCAGCAGTTCCGAATCGGTTTGGGAAAGCAACGAGCAGTACTTC

abundance: NA
v_gene: TRBV7-8
d_gene: TRBD2
len: 15
j_gene: TRBJ2-5
CDR3aa: CASSLGAGVMETQYF
CDR3nt: TGTGCCAGCAGCTTAGGAGCGGGAGTGATGGAGACCCAGTACTTC

abundance: NA
v_gene: TRBV5-1
d_gene: NA
len: 13
j_gene: TRBJ2-7
CDR3aa: CASSLETFYEQYF
CDR3nt: TGCGCCAGCAGCCTTGAAACCTTTTACGAGCAGTACTTC

abundance: NA
v_gene: TRBV7-9
d_gene: NA
len: 13
j_gene: TRBJ2-7
CDR3aa: CASSLDSGDEQYF
CDR3nt: TGTGCCAGCAGCTTGGACTCAGGTGACGAGCAGTACTTC

abundance: NA
v_gene: TRBV27
d_gene: NA
len: 15
j_gene: TRBJ1-1
CDR3aa: CASSPRGALNTEAFF
CDR3nt: TGTGCCAGCAGCCCCCGGGGAGCCCTGAACACTGAAGCTTTCTTT

abundance: NA
v_gene: TRBV27
d_gene: TRBD1
len: 14
j_gene: TRBJ1-1
CDR3aa: CASRPWTGNTEAFF
CDR3nt: TGTGCCAGCAGACCCTGGACAGGGAACACTGAAGCTTTCTTT

abundance: NA
v_gene: TRBV7-2
d_gene: NA
len: 13
j_gene: TRBJ2-3
CDR3aa: CASSLISTDTQYF
CDR3nt: TGTGCCAGCAGCTTGATAAGCACAGATACGCAGTATTTT

abundance: NA
v_gene: TRBV6-5
d_gene: NA
len: 15
j_gene: TRBJ1-5
CDR3aa: CASSYSGHDNQPQHF
CDR3nt: TGTGCCAGCAGTTACTCGGGGCACGACAATCAGCCCCAGCATTTT

abundance: NA
v_gene: TRBV28
d_gene: NA
len: 17
j_gene: TRBJ1-3
CDR3aa: CASSFLVGRDSGNTIYF
CDR3nt: TGTGCCAGCAGTTTTCTGGTGGGAAGAGACTCTGGAAACACCATATATTTT

abundance: NA
v_gene: TRBV10-2
d_gene: TRBD1
len: 18
j_gene: TRBJ2-3
CDR3aa: CASSDPTGTGEFTDTQYF
CDR3nt: TGCGCCAGCAGTGACCCTACGGGGACAGGGGAGTTCACAGATACGCAGTATTTT

abundance: NA
v_gene: TRBV11-2
d_gene: TRBD1
len: 11
j_gene: TRBJ2-7
CDR3aa: CASSFTGEVYF
CDR3nt: TGTGCCAGCAGCTTCACAGGGGAAGTGTACTTC

abundance: NA
v_gene: TRBV27
d_gene: TRBD2
len: 16
j_gene: TRBJ2-1
CDR3aa: CASSTASGRVYNEQFF
CDR3nt: TGTGCCAGCAGTACGGCTAGCGGGAGGGTGTACAATGAGCAGTTCTTC

abundance: NA
v_gene: TRBV30
d_gene: TRBD2
len: 13
j_gene: TRBJ2-1
CDR3aa: CAWSGGGNNEQFF
CDR3nt: TGTGCCTGGAGTGGGGGGGGAAACAATGAGCAGTTCTTC

abundance: NA
v_gene: TRBV27
d_gene: NA
len: 13
j_gene: TRBJ1-2
CDR3aa: CASSLGPASHHTF
CDR3nt: TGTGCCAGCAGTTTAGGGCCTGCCTCCCACCACACCTTC

abundance: NA
v_gene: TRBV9
d_gene: TRBD1
len: 15
j_gene: TRBJ2-7
CDR3aa: CASSVGRGSSYEQYF
CDR3nt: TGTGCCAGCAGCGTAGGCAGGGGGAGCTCCTACGAGCAGTACTTC

abundance: NA
v_gene: TRBV7-6
d_gene: NA
len: 18
j_gene: TRBJ2-2
CDR3aa: CASSSPAGGPWGNGELFF
CDR3nt: TGTGCCAGCAGCTCCCCGGCTGGGGGACCATGGGGAAACGGGGAGCTGTTTTTT

abundance: NA
v_gene: TRBV4-3
d_gene: NA
len: 15
j_gene: TRBJ1-2
CDR3aa: CASSQDRGTNYGYTF
CDR3nt: TGCGCCAGCAGCCAAGATAGAGGGACCAACTATGGCTACACCTTC

abundance: NA
v_gene: TRBV7-9
d_gene: NA
len: 14
j_gene: TRBJ1-2
CDR3aa: CASSLYRGESGYTF
CDR3nt: TGTGCCAGCAGCTTATACCGGGGGGAGAGTGGCTACACCTTC

abundance: NA
v_gene: TRBV6-5
d_gene: NA
len: 14
j_gene: TRBJ2-7
CDR3aa: CASSFGGPSYEQYF
CDR3nt: TGTGCCAGCAGTTTCGGGGGCCCCTCCTACGAGCAGTACTTC

abundance: NA
v_gene: TRBV11-2
d_gene: NA
len: 15
j_gene: TRBJ2-2
CDR3aa: CASSLETRTSGELFF
CDR3nt: TGTGCCAGCAGCTTGGAGACTAGGACGAGCGGGGAGCTGTTTTTT

abundance: NA
v_gene: TRBV19
d_gene: NA
len: 14
j_gene: TRBJ1-1
CDR3aa: CASSIAGDYTEAFF
CDR3nt: TGTGCCAGTAGTATAGCTGGGGATTACACTGAAGCTTTCTTT

abundance: NA
v_gene: TRBV9
d_gene: TRBD1
len: 17
j_gene: TRBJ1-2
CDR3aa: CASSPSRAGQADYGYTF
CDR3nt: TGTGCCAGCAGCCCCTCCAGGGCGGGACAGGCAGACTATGGCTACACCTTC

abundance: NA
v_gene: TRBV9
d_gene: NA
len: 11
j_gene: TRBJ2-4
CDR3aa: CASSSSGIQYF
CDR3nt: TGTGCCAGCAGCAGTTCAGGCATTCAGTACTTC

abundance: NA
v_gene: TRBV4-1
d_gene: NA
len: 15
j_gene: TRBJ1-2
CDR3aa: CASSQDPTGAEGYTF
CDR3nt: TGCGCCAGCAGCCAAGATCCGACGGGGGCGGAAGGCTACACCTTC

abundance: NA
v_gene: TRBV5-4
d_gene: NA
len: 14
j_gene: TRBJ2-7
CDR3aa: CASSLVGSPSEQYF
CDR3nt: TGTGCCAGCAGCTTGGTTGGGAGTCCTTCCGAGCAGTACTTC

abundance: NA
v_gene: TRBV5-6
d_gene: TRBD1
len: 15
j_gene: TRBJ1-3
CDR3aa: CASSSGTGSGNTIYF
CDR3nt: TGTGCCAGCAGCTCCGGGACAGGCTCTGGAAACACCATATATTTT

abundance: once
v_gene: TRBV9
d_gene: TRBD1
len: 14
j_gene: TRBJ2-2
CDR3aa: CASDRGTDTGELFF
CDR3nt: TGTGCCAGCGACAGGGGTACGGACACCGGGGAGCTGTTTTTT

abundance: NA
v_gene: TRBV23-1
d_gene: TRBD1
len: 19
j_gene: TRBJ1-2
CDR3aa: CASSQSRPGQPTTNYGYTF
CDR3nt: TGCGCCAGCAGTCAATCGCGGCCGGGACAGCCAACTACTAACTATGGCTACACCTTC